A single sample gave rise to the 10 T cell receptor beta chains below, sequenced in a study of shared clonotypes between healthy human individuals. Sequencing was performed with immunoSEQ multiplex PCR; in TCRdb, only in-frame clones are kept and a portion is missing. The data show 450,000 to 500,000 clones, around 73% seen once. Sequenced input: PBMCs. These receptors came from a woman aged 40 to 50 in good health. Some clones in this sample may be carry-over from other donors' samples.

The chain has TRBV7-9 and TRBJ1-6; D is undetermined. V was pared by 5 bases and J by 6 bases, with 14 bases between. The CDR3 extends over 15 amino acids. Germline CDR1 is SEHNR and CDR2 is FQNEAQ (reference sequence). The DNA for the CDR3 is TGTGCCAGCAGCGCAACCGGACGGTTTAATTCACCCCTCCACTTT. Translation gives CASSATGRFNSPLHF.

V gene TRBV7-9 combines with J gene TRBJ2-1; D remains unclear. Trimming left V 1 base short and J 5 bases short, with 9 bases between. Germline V gene lookup returns CDR1 SEHNR and CDR2 FQNEAQ (reference sequence). This CDR3 has 14 amino acids. CDR3 coding DNA: TGTGCCAGCAGCTTAGTATACGGTGACAATGAGCAGTTCTTC. This encodes CASSLVYGDNEQFF.

This clone appeared once. Given a far larger clone just one base away, this is likely a sequencing read error. Other DNA variants within this sample encode the same CDR3. This rearrangement joins TRBV2 to TRBJ2-3; 8 positions match TRBD1. CDR3 size: 15 residues. From germline, CDR1 is SNHLY and CDR2 FYNNEI. The chain's CDR3 is CASRDRTGSTDTQYF. CDR3 sequence (DNA): TGTGCTAGCAGGGACAGGACAGGGAGCACAGATACGCAGTATTTT. Filled out from reference TRBV2 and TRBJ2-3, the complete variable domain reads EPEVTQTPSHQVTQMGQEVILRCVPISNHLYFYWYRQILGQKVEFLVSFYNNEISEKSEIFDDQFSVERPDGSNFTLKIRSTKLEDSAMYFCASRDRTGSTDTQYFGPGTRLTVL.

A remark on this clone: The sample has other DNA sequences that encode this CDR3 too. The V and J genes are TRBV18 and TRBJ2-7; TRBD1 aligns across 7 bases. The CDR3 extends over 15 amino acids. CDR1 is KGHSH and CDR2 is LQKENI in the germline V gene. J gave up 0 bases and V 3 bases, and 5 bases lay outside the gene matches. The CDR3 region has the DNA TGTGCCAGCTCACCGTGGACAGGCAGCTCCTACGAGCAGTACTTC. It encodes CASSPWTGSSYEQYF.

This clone has a count of ten or more. The rearrangement joins TRBV29-1 to TRBJ1-1; D might be TRBD1 (5 bases). This CDR3 comprises 13 residues. V was cut by 5 bases and J by 0 bases, with 10 bases left in between. Germline CDR1 reads SQVTM; CDR2 reads ANQGSEA. CDR3 DNA sequence: TGCAGCGTTAGCAGGGACTTGAACACTGAAGCTTTCTTT. Amino acid sequence: CSVSRDLNTEAFF.

The chain links TRBV5-4 to TRBJ2-3; TRBD2 aligns across 7 bases. V shed 5 bases, J shed 4 bases, and the junction held 13 bases outside the gene matches. This CDR3 region has 16 residues. Looked up from germline, CDR1 is SGHNT and CDR2 is YYREEE (reference sequence). CDR3 residues: CASRSFLRGRADTQYF. In DNA, the CDR3 is TGTGCCAGCAGGAGCTTCCTACGTGGGAGGGCAGATACGCAGTATTTT.

The gene calls are TRBV4-3 and TRBJ2-7; possibly TRBD2 for D (6 bases). CDR1 and CDR2 (germline): LGHNA, YSLEER. The V end lost 2 bases, the J end lost 7 bases, and 15 bases lay between the germline ends. CDR3 length: 14 amino acids. CDR3 nucleotides: TGCGCCAGCAGCCAACCACTCTCCGGGAGTGAGCAGTACTTC. Translating it yields CASSQPLSGSEQYF.

This chain links TRBV15 with TRBJ2-7, with 7 bases fitting TRBD2. The junction had 15 bases not matched to a gene; V was cut back by 7 bases and J by 3 bases. The CDR3 is 16 amino acids. The germline CDR1 and CDR2 sequences are LNHNV and YYDKDF (reference sequence). The CDR3 DNA reads as TGTGCCACCAAAAATGGTAGAGCGGGGCCCCTCTACGAGCAGTACTTC. This codes for CATKNGRAGPLYEQYF.

The chain has TRBV6-5 and TRBJ2-7; possibly TRBD1 for D (6 bases). CDR3 length equals 13 residues. Per germline, CDR1 MNHEY and CDR2 SVGAGI. V was cut by 6 bases and J by 3 bases, with 12 bases left in between. The CDR3 spells CASSSDRRYEQYF. CDR3 sequence (DNA): TGTGCCAGCAGCTCGGACAGACGCTACGAGCAGTACTTC.

The V gene is TRBV7-7, the J gene TRBJ2-5; D is possibly TRBD1 or TRBD2 (5 bases each). The ends were cut back, 5 bases at V and 3 bases at J, with 10 bases in the middle. The CDR3 totals 13 residues. Germline V gene lookup returns CDR1 SSHAT and CDR2 FNYEAQ (reference sequence). The CDR3 nucleotides read TGTGCCAGCAGCCTCAGGGAGAAAGAGACCCAGTACTTC. It is translated as CASSLREKETQYF.